The 10 T cell receptor beta chains listed next were all sequenced from one sample in a study of blood T cell repertoires in COVID-19. Assay used: immunoSEQ multiplex PCR; TCRdb lists only in-frame clones, some missing. The table has roughly 200,000 clones, approximately 90% seen once; the top ten hold 3.5% to 5%. Sequencing was done on a sample of peripheral blood. Receptors originate from a young woman with acute or convalescent COVID-19.

This clone came up a few times. The chain recombines TRBV28 with TRBJ2-1, with a tentative D call TRBD2 (5 bases). Trimming shortened V by 5 bases and J by 6 bases, and 17 bases separated the two germline ends. CDR3 length: 15 amino acids. CDR1 is MDHEN, CDR2 SYDVKM, per germline. The CDR3 loop is CASSDSNGSFNEQFF. The CDR3 DNA is TGTGCCAGCAGTGACTCAAATGGGAGTTTCAATGAGCAGTTCTTC. Combining the CDR3 with reference TRBV28 and TRBJ2-1 gives the whole variable domain DVKVTQSSRYLVKRTGEKVFLECVQDMDHENMFWYRQDPGLGLRLIYFSYDVKMKEKGDIPEGYSVSREKKERFSLILESASTNQTSMYLCASSDSNGSFNEQFFGPGTRLTVL.

The chain is built from TRBV20-1 and TRBJ1-1, with D perhaps TRBD1 (6 bases). V lost 3 bases to trimming and J lost 5 bases, with 13 bases between them. CDR1 and CDR2 (germline): DFQATT, SNEGSKA (reference sequence). The CDR3 is 13 amino acids. CDR3 protein: CSASQGLGTEAFF. The CDR3 coding sequence is TGCAGTGCTAGTCAGGGGTTGGGTACTGAAGCTTTCTTT.

The genes are TRBV19 and TRBJ2-7, with 9 bases that match TRBD1. Germline-derived CDR1 and CDR2 are LNHDA and SQIVND (reference sequence). The trim removed 6 bases at V and 3 bases at J, leaving 9 bases unmatched. CDR3 length equals 15 residues. CDR3 sequence reads: CASRERTGVSYEQYF. CDR3 sequence (DNA): TGTGCCAGTAGGGAAAGGACAGGGGTGAGCTACGAGCAGTACTTC.

The chain uses TRBV12-3 or TRBV12-4 and TRBJ2-3; 11 nucleotides agree with TRBD1. The CDR3 spans 13 residues. Germline trimming cut 10 bases from V and 4 bases from J; bases unmatched to any gene: 4. The CDR3 loop is CAIGTGGPDTQYF. The DNA of the CDR3 is TGTGCCATTGGGACAGGGGGGCCAGATACGCAGTATTTT.

V usage is TRBV7-9 and J usage is TRBJ2-7, with a weak D call TRBD2 (5 bases). This CDR3 comprises 14 residues. The germline CDR1 and CDR2 sequences are SEHNR and FQNEAQ (reference sequence). Trimming shortened V by 2 bases and J by 0 bases, and 8 bases separated the two germline ends. In nucleotides, the CDR3 is TGTGCCAGCAGCTTACCGGGATCCTCCTACGAGCAGTACTTC. Its protein is CASSLPGSSYEQYF.

This chain connects TRBV5-4 to TRBJ2-5; weak D call: TRBD1 (6 bases). V lost 4 bases and J lost 6, with 19 bases in between. The CDR3 totals 15 residues. Germline V lookup: CDR1 SGHNT, CDR2 YYREEE (reference sequence). The CDR3 DNA sequence: TGTGCCAGCAGCCCCGCATCGCAGGGGCGGCAGACCCAGTACTTC. This sequence encodes CASSPASQGRQTQYF.

The chain has TRBV11-2 and TRBJ2-7, with TRBD1 matching 7 bases. The CDR3 is 16 amino acids. Unmatched junction bases numbered 13, after V lost 2 bases and J lost 6 bases. Germline V lookup: CDR1 SGHAT, CDR2 FQNNGV. The CDR3 reads CASSLRPDRATSEQYF. In DNA, the CDR3 is TGTGCCAGCAGCTTAAGGCCCGACAGGGCAACGAGCGAGCAGTACTTC. Combining the CDR3 with reference TRBV11-2 and TRBJ2-7 gives the whole variable domain EAGVAQSPRYKIIEKRQSVAFWCNPISGHATLYWYQQILGQGPKLLIQFQNNGVVDDSQLPKDRFSAERLKGVDSTLKIQPAKLEDSAVYLCASSLRPDRATSEQYFGPGTRLTVT.

The rearrangement links TRBV7-3 to TRBJ1-5; D gene unclear. Trimming stripped 8 bases from V and 4 bases from J, with 21 bases between. From germline, CDR1 is SGHTA and CDR2 FQGTGA. This CDR3 is built from 16 residues. CDR3 in amino acids: CASRTRVKEGNQPQHF. The CDR3 DNA reads TGTGCCAGCCGGACGAGGGTCAAGGAAGGGAATCAGCCCCAGCATTTT.

This clone was seen once. The chain uses TRBV5-8 and TRBJ2-1; D is possibly TRBD1 (5 bases). Germline loops: CDR1 SGHTS, CDR2 YDEGEE. There are 13 residues in the CDR3. Trimming removed 0 bases from V and 9 bases from J, with 10 bases in between. CDR3 nucleotides: TGTGCCAGCAGCTTGGACAGGTTCGGTGAGCAGTTCTTC. It specifies CASSLDRFGEQFF. Filled out from reference TRBV5-8 and TRBJ2-1, the complete variable domain reads EAGVTQSPTHLIKTRGQQATLRCSPISGHTSVYWYQQALGLGLQFLLWYDEGEERNRGNFPPRFSGRQFPNYSSELNVNALELEDSALYLCASSLDRFGEQFFGPGTRLTVL.

The V call is TRBV28, the J call TRBJ1-1, with D possibly TRBD1 on 6 matching bases. The CDR3 spans 13 residues. Germline-derived CDR1 and CDR2 are MDHEN and SYDVKM. Trimming removed 11 bases at V and 6 bases at J, with 19 bases between. The CDR3 protein is CAVQTGYGPEAFF. The CDR3 region has the DNA TGTGCCGTCCAGACAGGTTACGGCCCTGAAGCTTTCTTT.